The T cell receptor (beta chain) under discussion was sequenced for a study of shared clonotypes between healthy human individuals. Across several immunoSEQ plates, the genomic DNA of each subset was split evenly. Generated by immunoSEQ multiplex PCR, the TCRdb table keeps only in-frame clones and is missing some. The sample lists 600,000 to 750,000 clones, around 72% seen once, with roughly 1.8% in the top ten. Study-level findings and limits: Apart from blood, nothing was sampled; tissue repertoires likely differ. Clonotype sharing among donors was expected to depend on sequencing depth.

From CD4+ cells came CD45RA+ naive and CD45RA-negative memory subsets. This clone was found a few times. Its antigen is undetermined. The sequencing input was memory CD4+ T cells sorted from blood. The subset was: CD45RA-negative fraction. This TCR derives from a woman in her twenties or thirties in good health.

CDR3 sequence reads: CASSTTGTGATNEKLFF. The CDR3 DNA reads as TGTGCCAGCAGTACAACCGGGACAGGGGCAACTAATGAAAAACTGTTTTTT. V is TRBV28 and J is TRBJ1-4, with TRBD1 matching over 10 bases. The germline V gene encodes CDR1 MDHEN and CDR2 SYDVKM. Losses at the gene ends were 5 bases for V and 0 bases for J; bases not matched to a gene: 6. CDR3 size: 17 residues.